Listed below are T cell receptor beta chains from one sample, sequenced in a study of T-cell reconstitution after alpha-beta-depleted transplantation in children. Each CDR3 protein is one row after TCRdb ran MiXCR on the PCR reads. The sample holds some 550,000 distinct CDR3 sequences, 23% seen once. The sequencing here drew on PBMCs, mostly from graft donor cells, taken 360 days after TCRalphabeta/CD19-depleted stem cell transplant. All receptors come from a boy under two years old who had a stem cell transplant for acute myeloid leukemia, so the T cells may come from the graft donor. CDR3s include the opening cysteine and the closing phenylalanine or tryptophan. D genes are given only for firm matches. Not every row has a clone size; where given, it reads once, few, many or a size class.

D gene,V gene,J gene,clone size,CDR3 DNA,CDR3 protein
-,TRBV24-1,TRBJ2-2,few,TGTGCCACCAGTGATTTCCCGAACACCGGGGAGCTGTTTTTT,CATSDFPNTGELFF
-,TRBV20-1,TRBJ2-7,few,TGCAGTGCTATAAGGGGGATTACCTACGAGCAGTACTTC,CSAIRGITYEQYF
-,TRBV5-8,TRBJ2-1,-,TGTGCCAGCAGCCTAGAGGACCGCCTGGGGCAGTTCTTC,CASSLEDRLGQFF
TRBD1,TRBV5-1,TRBJ2-1,-,TGCGCCAGCAGCTTGACCTGGGACAGGTTGGTCAATGAGCAGTTCTTC,CASSLTWDRLVNEQFF
-,TRBV4-2,TRBJ2-1,-,TGTGCCAGCAGCCAAGGAGGAGCAGGGCCCAGTGGGGAGCAGTTCTTC,CASSQGGAGPSGEQFF
TRBD1,TRBV5-1,TRBJ1-1,few,TGCGCCAGCTGGGACAGGGTGAACACTGAAGCTTTCTTT,CASWDRVNTEAFF
-,TRBV19,TRBJ2-2,-,TGTGCCAGCCATCGACAGGCGACCGGGGAGCTGTTTTTT,CASHRQATGELFF
-,TRBV12-3/TRBV12-4,TRBJ2-1,-,TGTGCCAGCAGTGAAGACAGGCCGTCCTACAATGAGCAGTTCTTC,CASSEDRPSYNEQFF
-,TRBV20-1,TRBJ2-6,few,TGCAGTGCACCTGGACAGCCGTTCTCTGGGGCCAACGTCCTGACTTTC,CSAPGQPFSGANVLTF
TRBD2,TRBV10-3,TRBJ2-1,-,TGTGCCAGCAGTGAGTTGACAGGAGCGGGGGGCAGCTACAATGAGCAGTTCTTC,CASSELTGAGGSYNEQFF
TRBD1,TRBV7-2,TRBJ1-2,few,TGTGCCAGCAGCTTAGCAGCAGGGGGCGCCTATGGCTACACCTTC,CASSLAAGGAYGYTF
-,TRBV6-2/TRBV6-3,TRBJ2-1,-,TGTGCCACCCTGGACCCCCCAATTGAGCAGTTCTTC,CATLDPPIEQFF
-,TRBV10-3,TRBJ2-1,-,TGTGCCTCCCAACGTCCTCCTAATGAGCAGTTCTTC,CASQRPPNEQFF
-,TRBV20-1,TRBJ2-2,-,TGCAGTGCTAGGATACACGGGCGGGTAGACGGGGAGCTGTTTTTT,CSARIHGRVDGELFF
-,TRBV12-3/TRBV12-4,TRBJ2-1,many,TGTGCCAGCAGTTTAGACCAGGCACGAGAGCAGTTCTTC,CASSLDQAREQFF
-,TRBV7-9,TRBJ1-1,many,TGTGCCAGCAGCCCCCCTGGAGCAGGAAGCACTGAAGCTTTCTTT,CASSPPGAGSTEAFF
TRBD2,TRBV10-3,TRBJ2-3,-,TGTGCCATCAGTGAGTCGAACTCGCTAGCGGGGACAGATACGCAGTATTTT,CAISESNSLAGTDTQYF
-,TRBV7-9,TRBJ2-2,-,TGTGCCAGCAGCTTAGGACAGGACTTCACCGGGGAGCTGTTTTTT,CASSLGQDFTGELFF
-,TRBV20-1,TRBJ1-2,-,TGCAGTGCTAGAGCTGGGGAACATTTTGGCTACACCTTC,CSARAGEHFGYTF
TRBD2,TRBV6-5,TRBJ2-5,-,TGTGCCAGCAGTTACTCCAGACTAGCACCAGGAGAGACCCAGTACTTC,CASSYSRLAPGETQYF
-,TRBV4-3,TRBJ2-1,many,TGCGCCAGCAGCCAAGAAGGCCGCCCCAGTTATTTCGTCAATGAGCAGTTCTTC,CASSQEGRPSYFVNEQFF
TRBD2,TRBV20-1,TRBJ2-1,few,TGCAGTGCTAACCCTGCGGGACTAGCAGCCTACAATGAGCAGTTCTTC,CSANPAGLAAYNEQFF
TRBD2,TRBV20-1,TRBJ2-5,-,TGCAGTGCTAGTAGGGCTAGCGGGGGCCAGACCCAGTACTTC,CSASRASGGQTQYF
-,TRBV7-6,TRBJ2-2,few,TGTGCCAGCAGCTTAACAGGTGCCGCCGGGGAGCTGTTTTTT,CASSLTGAAGELFF
-,TRBV6-5,TRBJ2-1,few,TGTGCCAGCAGTTATGCCCCTACCGTCTACAATGAGCAGTTCTTC,CASSYAPTVYNEQFF
-,TRBV5-5,TRBJ1-5,many,TGTGCCAGCAGTACGGACAGCTCTCAGCCCCAGCATTTT,CASSTDSSQPQHF
-,TRBV30,TRBJ2-7,-,TGTGCCTGGAGTGGGCAGGGACCCTACGAGCAGTACTTC,CAWSGQGPYEQYF
-,TRBV4-1,TRBJ2-3,-,TGCGCCAGCAGCCATCCTCCGCTTTTCACAGATACGCAGTATTTT,CASSHPPLFTDTQYF
TRBD1,TRBV7-2,TRBJ1-1,few,TGTGCCAGCAGCTTAAATCAGGGGGGAATCACTGAAGCTTTCTTT,CASSLNQGGITEAFF
-,TRBV6-5,TRBJ1-5,-,TGTGCCAGCAGTTACGGAGGTGATTTAGGGCCCCAGCATTTT,CASSYGGDLGPQHF
-,TRBV20-1,TRBJ2-3,-,TGCAGTGCTAGGTCCCCGGGGCAGCCAAGCACAGATACGCAGTATTTT,CSARSPGQPSTDTQYF
TRBD1,TRBV6-5,TRBJ1-2,many,TGTGCCAGCAGTTACCCGACCGGGACAGGGAACTATGGCTACACCTTC,CASSYPTGTGNYGYTF
-,TRBV5-1,TRBJ2-5,many,TGCGCCAGCAGCTTGTCAGGGAGAGGAGAGACCCAGTACTTC,CASSLSGRGETQYF
TRBD2,TRBV4-3,TRBJ2-2,many,TGCGCCAGCAGCCAAGATTATAGCGGGGGTAACACCGGGGAGCTGTTTTTT,CASSQDYSGGNTGELFF
TRBD1,TRBV24-1,TRBJ2-6,few,TGTGCCACCAGTGAGTCGACAGGGGCCTCTGGGGCCAACGTCCTGACTTTC,CATSESTGASGANVLTF
TRBD1,TRBV7-9,TRBJ2-2,-,TGTGCCAGACAGGGGCCGACCGGGGAGCTGTTTTTT,CARQGPTGELFF
-,TRBV20-1,TRBJ1-6,few,TGCAGTGCAACCGAGGGCTCCTATAATTCACCCCTCCACTTT,CSATEGSYNSPLHF
-,TRBV20-1,TRBJ1-4,-,TGCAGTGCTAGACGGACGGACAATGAAAAACTGTTTTTT,CSARRTDNEKLFF
-,TRBV20-1,TRBJ2-1,-,TGCAGTGCGAATTGGTGGCAACACAATGAGCAGTTCTTC,CSANWWQHNEQFF
-,TRBV24-1,TRBJ1-3,-,TGTGCCACCAGTGATCCCGGGACGGGAAACACCATATATTTT,CATSDPGTGNTIYF
-,TRBV20-1,TRBJ2-1,few,TGCAGTGCTAGAGATCGGGCTTGGGAGCAGTTCTTC,CSARDRAWEQFF
-,TRBV20-1,TRBJ2-7,many,TGCAGTGCTAGGGCCAGGGGTTTGGAAGAGCAGTACTTC,CSARARGLEEQYF
TRBD1,TRBV4-1,TRBJ2-3,few,TGCGCCAGCAGCCATAGACCGGGACAGGGGACAGATACGCAGTATTTT,CASSHRPGQGTDTQYF
-,TRBV6-5,TRBJ1-6,few,TGTGCCAGCAGTTACTGGCGTGGGGACCCCACTTCACCCCTCCACTTT,CASSYWRGDPTSPLHF
TRBD1,TRBV7-9,TRBJ1-1,many,TGTGCCAGCAGCTTACCGACAGGGGGCTACGAAGCTTTCTTT,CASSLPTGGYEAFF
-,TRBV6-2/TRBV6-3,TRBJ1-6,-,TGTGCCAGCAGTCCACAGGGAACGTTGGGTAATTCACCCCTCCACTTT,CASSPQGTLGNSPLHF